These 10 T cell receptor beta chains were sequenced from one sample in a study of molecular identifiers for immune sequencing clone quantification (dated by TCRdb to 2016 to 2019). Libraries were built with PCR. The sequencer listed for this sample is Illumina HiSeq 4000. The public reads were run again by TCRdb, first through fastp at Q25 and then through MiXCR, and only productive beta chains were kept. CDR3 protein duplicates are merged, each entry listing the most common genes and DNA. For this sample there are about 640,000 distinct CDR3 sequences; 15% to 20% appear just once. The ten largest clones capture 0.85% of the sample. The sequencing input was naive CD8+ T cells from blood, with Jurkat cell RNA spiked in. The cell subset or site label corresponds to: FACS-sorted CD8+CD4-CCR7+CD45RA+ naive T cells. The source of these receptors is a human donor in good health. Some libraries in this study had Jurkat cell RNA spiked in.

This clonotype showed up many times. The CDR3 region has the DNA TGCGCCAGCAGTGTTTCAGAGCACTATGGCTACACCTTC. It specifies CASSVSEHYGYTF. V and J are TRBV10-2 and TRBJ1-2; the D is unclear. This CDR3 region has 13 residues. V lost 4 bases and J 3 bases, leaving 9 bases between the germline ends. The germline CDR1 and CDR2 sequences are WSHSY and SAAADI.

Comments on this clonotype: A read error may be the cause here, since a much bigger clone is one base away. This chain links TRBV2 with TRBJ1-2; 9 bases are shared with TRBD1. CDR3 length equals 15 residues. Germline-derived CDR1 and CDR2 are SNHLY and FYNNEI. The CDR3 loop is CAGSGTGGAGYGYTF. The CDR3 DNA reads TGTGCCGGCAGCGGCACAGGGGGCGCGGGCTATGGCTACACCTTC.

This clonotype was observed at least ten times. V and J are TRBV30 and TRBJ2-3; the D gene is possibly TRBD2 (6 bases). CDR1 is GTSNPN, CDR2 SVGIG, per germline (reference sequence). This CDR3 contains 12 residues. The V end lost 3 bases, the J end lost 6 bases, and 10 bases lay between the germline ends. The CDR3 here is CAWSHGGDTQYF. CDR3 coding DNA: TGTGCCTGGAGCCATGGGGGGGATACGCAGTATTTT.

This clonotype was detected ten times or more. The CDR3: CASSLLGVYNEQFF. DNA for the CDR3: TGTGCCAGCAGTTTATTGGGGGTTTACAATGAGCAGTTCTTC. The genes are TRBV27 and TRBJ2-1, with D perhaps being TRBD1 or TRBD2 (5 bases each). V was shortened by 1 base and J by 4 bases, with 8 bases between the two germline ends. This CDR3 spans 14 amino acids. CDR1 and CDR2 from the germline V gene are MNHEY and SMNVEV (reference sequence).

This clonotype was detected ten times or more. V usage is TRBV5-6 and J usage is TRBJ2-7, with 7 bases matching TRBD2. V lost 0 bases to trimming and J lost 2 bases; unmatched junction nucleotides: 2. The germline CDR1 and CDR2 sequences are SGHDT and YYEEEE. This CDR3 region has 14 residues. The CDR3 loop is CASSLVGTTYEQYF. The CDR3 DNA follows: TGTGCCAGCAGCTTGGTAGGGACTACCTACGAGCAGTACTTC.

At least ten counts were recorded for this clonotype. The gene calls are TRBV29-1 and TRBJ2-1, with D perhaps matching TRBD2 (7 bases). This CDR3 is built from 17 residues. Trimming took off 1 base at V and 7 bases at J, with 23 bases between the two ends. Germline V lookup: CDR1 SQVTM, CDR2 ANQGSEA. The CDR3 sequence: CSVEAGVGGALMNEQFF. DNA of the CDR3: TGCAGCGTTGAAGCTGGAGTGGGGGGGGCACTAATGAATGAGCAGTTCTTC.

V usage is TRBV20-1 and J usage is TRBJ1-1; no reliable D call. The germline V and J ends were trimmed by 2 bases and 6 bases, with 13 bases remaining between them. CDR3 size: 13 residues. CDR1 and CDR2 from the germline V gene are DFQATT and SNEGSKA (reference sequence). The CDR3 sequence: CSARPYLSPEAFF. For the CDR3, the DNA is TGCAGTGCTAGACCATACCTGAGCCCTGAAGCTTTCTTT.

This clonotype has only a few counts. The chain uses TRBV11-2 and TRBJ2-7; possibly TRBD1 for D (5 bases). Germline V lookup: CDR1 SGHAT, CDR2 FQNNGV. The CDR3 sequence is 15 residues long. V dropped 5 bases and J dropped 2 bases, with 16 bases sitting between them. Written as DNA, the CDR3 is TGTGCCAGCAGCCATGGGGTACAGGCCGCCTACGAGCAGTACTTC. It encodes CASSHGVQAAYEQYF.

This clonotype was counted many times. The chain is built from TRBV12-5 and TRBJ2-5; 12 nucleotides match TRBD2. Looked up from germline, CDR1 is LGHNT and CDR2 is FRNRAP. The CDR3 consists of 16 residues. The junction had 6 bases not matched to a gene; V was cut back by 5 bases and J by 2 bases. CDR3 in DNA: TGTGCTAGTGGTCTAGCGGGAGGGTCGGGGCAAGAGACCCAGTACTTC. Amino acids: CASGLAGGSGQETQYF.

This clonotype was detected only a few times. This chain connects TRBV7-2 to TRBJ2-7, with 13 positions matching TRBD2. Germline trimming cut 4 bases from V and 2 bases from J; bases unmatched to any gene: 11. Per germline, CDR1 SGHTA and CDR2 FQGNSA. The CDR3 consists of 18 residues. CDR3 DNA sequence: TGTGCCAGCAGCTCAAGGACTAGCGGGAGAGAATTTGCCTACGAGCAGTACTTC. Translation: CASSSRTSGREFAYEQYF.